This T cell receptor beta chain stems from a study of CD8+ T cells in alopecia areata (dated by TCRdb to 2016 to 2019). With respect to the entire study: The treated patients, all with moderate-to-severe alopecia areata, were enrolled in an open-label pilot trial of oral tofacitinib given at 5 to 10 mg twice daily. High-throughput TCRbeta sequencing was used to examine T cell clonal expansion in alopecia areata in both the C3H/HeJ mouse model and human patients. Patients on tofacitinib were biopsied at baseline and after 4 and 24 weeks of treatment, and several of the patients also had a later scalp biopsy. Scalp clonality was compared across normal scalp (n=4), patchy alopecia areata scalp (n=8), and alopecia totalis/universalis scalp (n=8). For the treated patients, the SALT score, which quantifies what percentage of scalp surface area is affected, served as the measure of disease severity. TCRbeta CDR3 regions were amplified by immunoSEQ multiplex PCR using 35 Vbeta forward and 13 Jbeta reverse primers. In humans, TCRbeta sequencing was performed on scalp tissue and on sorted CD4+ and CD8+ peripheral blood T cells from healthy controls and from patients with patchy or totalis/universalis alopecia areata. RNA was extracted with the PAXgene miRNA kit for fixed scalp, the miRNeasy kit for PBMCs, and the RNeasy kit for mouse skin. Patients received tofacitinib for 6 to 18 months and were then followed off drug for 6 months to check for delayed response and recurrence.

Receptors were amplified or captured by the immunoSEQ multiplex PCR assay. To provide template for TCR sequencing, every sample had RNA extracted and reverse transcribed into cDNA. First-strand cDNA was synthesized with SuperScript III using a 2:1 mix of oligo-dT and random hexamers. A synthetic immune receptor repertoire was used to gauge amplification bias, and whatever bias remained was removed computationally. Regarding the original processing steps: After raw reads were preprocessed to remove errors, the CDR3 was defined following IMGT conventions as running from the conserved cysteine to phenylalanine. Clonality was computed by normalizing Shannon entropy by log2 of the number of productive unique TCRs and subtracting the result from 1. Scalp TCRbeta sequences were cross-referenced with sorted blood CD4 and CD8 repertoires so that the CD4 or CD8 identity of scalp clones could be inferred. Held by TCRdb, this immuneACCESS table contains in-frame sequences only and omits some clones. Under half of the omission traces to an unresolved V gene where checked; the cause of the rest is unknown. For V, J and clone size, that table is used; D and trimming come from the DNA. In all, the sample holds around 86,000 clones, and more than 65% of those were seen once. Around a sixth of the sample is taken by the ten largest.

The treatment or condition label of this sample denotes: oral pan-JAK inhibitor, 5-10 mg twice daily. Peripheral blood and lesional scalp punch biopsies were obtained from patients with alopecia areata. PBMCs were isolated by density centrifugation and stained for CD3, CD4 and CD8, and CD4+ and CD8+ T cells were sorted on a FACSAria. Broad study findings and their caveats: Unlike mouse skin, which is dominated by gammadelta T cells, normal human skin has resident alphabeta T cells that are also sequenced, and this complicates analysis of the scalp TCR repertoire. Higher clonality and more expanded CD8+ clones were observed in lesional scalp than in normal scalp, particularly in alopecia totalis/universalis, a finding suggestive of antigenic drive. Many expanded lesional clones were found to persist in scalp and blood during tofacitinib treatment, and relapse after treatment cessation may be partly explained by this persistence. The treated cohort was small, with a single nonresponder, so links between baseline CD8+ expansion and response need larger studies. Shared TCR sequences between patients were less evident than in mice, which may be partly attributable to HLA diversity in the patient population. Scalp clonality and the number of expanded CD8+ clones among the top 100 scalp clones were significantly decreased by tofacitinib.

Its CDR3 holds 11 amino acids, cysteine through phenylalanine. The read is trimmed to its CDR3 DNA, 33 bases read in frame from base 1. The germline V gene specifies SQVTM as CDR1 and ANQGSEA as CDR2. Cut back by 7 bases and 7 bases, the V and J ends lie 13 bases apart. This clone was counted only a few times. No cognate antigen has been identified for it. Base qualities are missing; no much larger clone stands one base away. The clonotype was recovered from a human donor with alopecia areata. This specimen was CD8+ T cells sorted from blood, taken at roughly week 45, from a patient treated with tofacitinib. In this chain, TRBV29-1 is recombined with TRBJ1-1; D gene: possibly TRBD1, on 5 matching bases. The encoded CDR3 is CSAQGSHEAFF. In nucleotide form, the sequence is TGCAGCGCTCAGGGATCCCATGAAGCTTTCTTT.